Below are 10 T cell receptor beta chains sequenced from a single sample in a study of blood T cell repertoires in COVID-19. Profiling relied on immunoSEQ multiplex PCR, and the TCRdb table lists in-frame clones only, not all of them. This table has 200,000 to 250,000 clones, over 75% appearing once. Source material: PBMCs or T cells enriched from blood (not recorded which). These receptors all come from a woman in her twenties or thirties who had been exposed to COVID-19.

The chain employs TRBV3-1 (or the pseudogene TRBV3-2) and TRBJ2-2; TRBD2 aligns across 9 bases. CDR1 is LGHDT and CDR2 is YNNKEL in the germline V gene (reference sequence). The CDR3 is 17 residues long. The V gene end was trimmed by 3 bases and the J gene end by 4 bases; junction bases not matched to a gene: 9. The CDR3 bases are TGTGCCAGCAGCCATCTCCTCGTAGCGGGAGCCACCGGGGAGCTGTTTTTT. This translates into CASSHLLVAGATGELFF.

The V gene is TRBV28, the J gene TRBJ1-4, with D perhaps matching TRBD1 (5 bases). Germline values: CDR1 MDHEN, CDR2 SYDVKM. V lost 2 bases, J lost 3 bases, and 13 bases lay in between. The CDR3 has 16 residues. CDR3 loop: CASSLQRGRSNEKLFF. As DNA, the CDR3 is TGTGCCAGCAGTTTACAAAGGGGCCGGTCTAATGAAAAACTGTTTTTT.

The CDR3 DNA reads as TGTGCCAGGGGTACTATGACGGGGACCTACGAGCAGTACTTC. Its translation: CARGTMTGTYEQYF. This chain joins TRBV19 and TRBJ2-7; a possible D gene is TRBD2 (5 bases). The CDR3 is 14 amino acids. From germline, CDR1 is LNHDA and CDR2 SQIVND (reference sequence). The germline V and J ends were trimmed by 9 bases and 2 bases, with 17 bases remaining between them.

The chain uses TRBV16 and TRBJ1-2; D is undetermined. The CDR3 has 12 amino acids. CDR1 and CDR2 from the germline V gene are KGHSY and FQNENV. V lost 2 bases and J lost 2, with 3 bases in between. DNA of the CDR3: TGTGCCAGCAGCCAACAGAACTATGGCTACACCTTC. As protein: CASSQQNYGYTF.

The chain joins TRBV5-1 to TRBJ1-4, with D possibly matching TRBD1 (6 bases). The CDR3 runs 17 residues. The germline V gene has CDR1 SGHRS and CDR2 YFSETQ. V was shortened by 0 bases and J by 0 bases, with 12 bases between the two germline ends. The CDR3 DNA sequence: TGCGCCAGCAGCTTGGGTATGGACAGAGCAACTAATGAAAAACTGTTTTTT. It codes for CASSLGMDRATNEKLFF.

This clone was seen a few times. The rearrangement links TRBV5-1 to TRBJ1-4; D gene uncertain. This CDR3 spans 15 amino acids. Germline V gives CDR1 SGHRS, CDR2 YFSETQ. V was clipped by 7 bases and J by 6 bases, with 19 bases between them. CDR3 in DNA: TGCGCCAGCCGAGGACTTCCAAAGGACGATGAAAAACTGTTTTTT. Translation: CASRGLPKDDEKLFF.

The chain couples TRBV28 to TRBJ2-3, with 7 bases matching TRBD2. This CDR3 spans 14 amino acids. V was clipped by 4 bases and J by 1 base; unmatched bases: 2. The germline gives CDR1 MDHEN, CDR2 SYDVKM. The CDR3 bases are TGTGCCAGCAGTTCCGGACTAGGCACAGATACGCAGTATTTT. The encoded protein is CASSSGLGTDTQYF.

The chain couples TRBV12-5 to TRBJ2-5, with D maybe TRBD2 (6 bases). The CDR3 sequence is 13 residues long. CDR1 is LGHNT, CDR2 FRNRAP, per germline. V lost 3 bases and J lost 4, with 9 bases in between. The CDR3: CASGFSGGETQYF. CDR3 sequence (DNA): TGTGCTAGTGGTTTTTCCGGGGGAGAGACCCAGTACTTC.

The gene calls are TRBV5-4 and TRBJ1-1; 8 positions match TRBD1. Germline V gene lookup returns CDR1 SGHNT and CDR2 YYREEE (reference sequence). This CDR3 has 15 residues. V was clipped by 4 bases and J by 0 bases; unmatched bases: 5. As DNA, the CDR3 is TGTGCCAGCAGCCTACAGGGGGTCCTGAACACTGAAGCTTTCTTT. Protein sequence: CASSLQGVLNTEAFF.

In nucleotides, the CDR3 is TGTGCCACCAGTGATTCGCTAGCGGGAGGATACACAGATACGCAGTATTTT. The encoded protein is CATSDSLAGGYTDTQYF. V usage is TRBV24-1 and J usage is TRBJ2-3, with 11 bases identical to TRBD2. The CDR3 extends over 17 amino acids. With V trimmed by 2 bases and J by 2 bases, 5 bases remained unmatched. CDR1 KGHDR and CDR2 SFDVKD come from the germline V gene.